This entry lists 14 T cell receptor beta chains sequenced from one sample in a study of PD-1 blockade in classical Hodgkin lymphoma. Each of the patients experienced relapse following autologous stem cell transplantation, and their brentuximab vedotin exposure differed. Clones were sequenced by immunoSEQ multiplex PCR, and TCRdb holds only the in-frame ones, with some missing. The table lists thousands of clones, about 82% of them singletons, with approximately 47% in the top ten. The sequencing used peripheral blood mononuclear cells (PBMCs), collected before the second cycle of nivolumab. All receptors come from a human donor with classical Hodgkin lymphoma.

This clone has just a few counts. Here the CDR3 DNA reads TGTGCCAGCAGCTCACTAAAGGTCCCAAATAAATGGAGTTCACCCCTCCACTTT. This codes for CASSSLKVPNKWSSPLHF. This rearrangement joins TRBV5-6 to TRBJ1-6; D is uncertain. The CDR3 runs to 18 residues. Trimming cost V 3 bases and J 9 bases, with 25 bases left between them. CDR1 is SGHDT, CDR2 YYEEEE, per germline.

The chain recombines TRBV5-4 with TRBJ2-1; unclear D gene. With 3 bases removed from V and 5 bases from J, the gap between germline ends came to 18 bases. Germline V gives CDR1 SGHNT, CDR2 YYREEE (reference sequence). The length of the CDR3 is 16 residues. Here the CDR3 DNA reads TGTGCCAGCAGCTCCGGGCCCTACCTTGTGGACAATGAGCAGTTCTTC. Its translation: CASSSGPYLVDNEQFF.

The sample holds a few counts of this clone. The V gene is TRBV19, the J gene TRBJ1-1; D gene ambiguous. The CDR3 has 13 residues. CDR1 and CDR2 (germline): LNHDA, SQIVND (reference sequence). With 7 bases removed from V and 8 bases from J, the gap between germline ends came to 17 bases. CDR3 in amino acids: CASIGPYVLEAFF. In nucleotides, the CDR3 is TGTGCCAGTATTGGACCGTACGTTTTAGAAGCTTTCTTT. The entire variable domain, with the rest obtained from reference TRBV19 and TRBJ1-1, is as follows: DGGITQSPKYLFRKEGQNVTLSCEQNLNHDAMYWYRQDPGQGLRLIYYSQIVNDFQKGDIAEGYSVSREKKESFPLTVTSAQKNPTAFYLCASIGPYVLEAFFGQGTRLTVV.

Within the sample, this clone is medium-sized. This chain joins TRBV19 and TRBJ1-1; no firm D call. The germline V gene encodes CDR1 LNHDA and CDR2 SQIVND (reference sequence). CDR3 size: 13 residues. V lost 7 bases and J 1 base, leaving 10 bases between the germline ends. The CDR3 bases are TGTGCCAGTACTCCCCACGGGAACACTGAAGCTTTCTTT. It encodes CASTPHGNTEAFF.

The rearrangement links TRBV6-1 to TRBJ2-2; tentative D call: TRBD2 (5 bases). Germline CDR1 reads MNHNS; CDR2 reads SASEGT. The CDR3 spans 14 residues. V lost 4 bases and J lost 4, with 10 bases in between. The CDR3 nucleotides are TGTGCCAGCAGTGGAGGGAGCTCCACCGGGGAGCTGTTTTTT. This translates into CASSGGSSTGELFF.

The V call is TRBV5-4, the J call TRBJ2-6; D is perhaps TRBD1 or TRBD2 (5 bases each). CDR3 length: 19 amino acids. The V gene lost 4 bases and the J gene lost 1 base, with 21 bases spanning the gap. Germline assignment: CDR1 SGHNT and CDR2 YYREEE (reference sequence). The CDR3 loop is CASSRGWIRIRSGANVLTF. CDR3 in DNA: TGTGCCAGCAGCCGGGGCTGGATTCGAATTAGGTCTGGGGCCAACGTCCTGACTTTC.

The CDR3 loop reads CSVEGGDGNTDTQYF. The CDR3 DNA follows: TGCAGCGTTGAGGGGGGGGATGGAAACACAGATACGCAGTATTTT. J is TRBJ2-3 and V is TRBV29-1; 7 nucleotides agree with TRBD2. V trimming: 3 bases; J trimming: 2 bases; junction bases outside the gene matches: 8. The CDR3 runs to 15 residues. Germline assignment: CDR1 SQVTM and CDR2 ANQGSEA.

This CDR3 is CASSFGTGKNIQYF. CDR3 DNA sequence: TGCGCCAGCAGCTTCGGGACAGGGAAAAACATTCAGTACTTC. V usage is TRBV5-1 and J usage is TRBJ2-4; TRBD1 matches 9 bases. The V gene's germline CDR1 is SGHRS and CDR2 YFSETQ. The CDR3 is 14 amino acids. V dropped 2 bases and J dropped 4; count of bases not matched to a gene: 1.

The V gene is TRBV5-1, the J gene TRBJ2-3, with 11 bases that match TRBD1. The CDR3 contains 16 residues. V was clipped by 1 base and J by 3 bases; unmatched bases: 4. The V gene's germline CDR1 is SGHRS and CDR2 YFSETQ. CDR3 in amino acids: CASSLLGTGGTDTQYF. CDR3 in DNA: TGCGCCAGCAGCTTGTTGGGGACAGGGGGGACAGATACGCAGTATTTT.

J is TRBJ1-5 and V is TRBV28; maybe TRBD1 (6 bases). Trimming pared 4 bases from V and 3 bases from J, leaving 16 bases between. This CDR3 region has 16 residues. Germline CDR1 reads MDHEN; CDR2 reads SYDVKM. CDR3 residues: CASSSYGRGYNQPQHF. Here the CDR3 DNA reads TGTGCCAGCAGTTCATACGGCAGGGGCTACAATCAGCCCCAGCATTTT. The whole variable domain, remainder taken from reference TRBV28 and TRBJ1-5, is DVKVTQSSRYLVKRTGEKVFLECVQDMDHENMFWYRQDPGLGLRLIYFSYDVKMKEKGDIPEGYSVSREKKERFSLILESASTNQTSMYLCASSSYGRGYNQPQHFGDGTRLSIL.

This clone was recorded only once. This CDR3 reads CASSPLLKETQYF. The CDR3 nucleotides are TGTGCCAGCAGCCCACTCTTGAAAGAGACCCAGTACTTC. V and J are TRBV7-6 and TRBJ2-5; D is ambiguous. V lost 5 bases and J 3 bases, leaving 10 bases between the germline ends. The CDR3 runs 13 residues. Germline CDR1 reads SGHVS; CDR2 reads FNYEAQ.

The chain recombines TRBV5-6 with TRBJ1-2, with a weak D call TRBD1 (5 bases). This CDR3 is 19 amino acids long. Trimming left V 0 bases short and J 3 bases short, with 24 bases between. Germline V gene data show CDR1 as SGHDT and CDR2 as YYEEEE. The CDR3 DNA sequence: TGTGCCAGCAGCTTGGATGGTACCCAGGGCCACATCCCCGACTATGGCTACACCTTC. It translates to CASSLDGTQGHIPDYGYTF.

This CDR3 reads CASAKGRNQPQHF. The CDR3 DNA reads TGTGCCAGTGCGAAGGGGAGGAATCAGCCCCAGCATTTT. J is TRBJ1-5 and V is TRBV2; D might be TRBD1 (5 bases). This CDR3 contains 13 residues. Germline-derived CDR1 and CDR2 are SNHLY and FYNNEI. Trimming left V 9 bases short and J 4 bases short, with 13 bases between.

The V gene is TRBV7-8, the J gene TRBJ2-1, with D unresolved. CDR1 is SGHVS, CDR2 FQNEAQ, per germline. V was shortened by 4 bases and J by 4 bases, with 14 bases between the two germline ends. The CDR3 loop spans 15 amino acids. The CDR3 DNA is TGTGCCAGCAGCTCGTCTAGGCGGAGTTACAATGAGCAGTTCTTC. Its protein product is CASSSSRRSYNEQFF. The full variable domain, in which reference TRBV7-8 and TRBJ2-1 provide the parts outside the CDR3, is GAGVSQSPRYKVAKRGQDVALRCDPISGHVSLFWYQQALGQGPEFLTYFQNEAQLDKSGLPSDRFFAERPEGSVSTLKIQRTQQEDSAVYLCASSSSRRSYNEQFFGPGTRLTVL.